This T cell receptor beta chain was profiled in a study of PD-1 blockade in mismatch repair-deficient tumors. Background on the study: Patients had 12 mismatch repair-deficient cancer types and were previously treated and progressing.

The CDR3 is 15 amino acids. Looked up from germline, CDR1 is SEHNR and CDR2 is FQNEAQ (reference sequence). V dropped 4 bases and J dropped 1 base, with 13 bases sitting between them. Mismatch repair deficiency was confirmed in all patients, by PCR or immunohistochemistry. Three pembrolizumab responders had their TCRs sequenced. The assay was immunoSEQ multiplex PCR, and TCRdb's table has in-frame clones only and misses some. The sample records 11,000 to 15,000 clones, around 84% being singletons. The chain is built from TRBV7-9 and TRBJ2-5; D is ambiguous. The source was PBMCs, collected approximately 14 weeks after starting pembrolizumab. This receptor was obtained from an adult with mismatch repair-deficient cancer. The CDR3 nucleotides read TGTGCCAGCAGCTCAGGTAGAATCATCCAAGAGACCCAGTACTTC. This encodes CASSSGRIIQETQYF.